Detailed here is one T cell receptor beta chain. Antigen unknown. This record belongs to a study of OX40 agonist ivuxolimab in advanced cancers. Some clones are missing from TCRdb's copy, which holds only in-frame ones; the method was immunoSEQ multiplex PCR. The sample consists of just under 65,000 clones, 91% of them appearing once. Findings of the study overall: Relative to CD4+ cells, CD8+ T cells on average had more expanded clones. Clonal expansion from baseline to week 6 occurred in both CD4+ and CD8+ T cells.

The CDR3 has 18 amino acids. The germline V gene encodes CDR1 ENHRY and CDR2 SYGVKD. With 0 bases removed from V and 0 bases from J, the gap between germline ends came to 15 bases. This TCR derives from an adult with an advanced solid tumor such as melanoma, head and neck, liver or kidney cancer. The input for sequencing was CD4+ or CD8+ T cells sorted from blood, taken in a trial of the OX40 agonist ivuxolimab. The chain uses TRBV10-3 and TRBJ2-4; D perhaps matches TRBD1 (5 bases). For the CDR3, the DNA is TGTGCCATCAGTGAGTCGGCAGGGCTGGGCCTAGCCAAAAACATTCAGTACTTC. It is translated as CAISESAGLGLAKNIQYF.